The 13 T cell receptor beta chains below all came from one sample that was sequenced in a study of shared clonotypes between healthy human individuals. Clones were read by immunoSEQ multiplex PCR, and TCRdb kept only the in-frame ones, dropping some. Here the sample spans approximately 1.5 million clones, 98% being singletons. Input material: naive CD4+ T cells sorted from blood. Subset meaning: CD45RA+ positively selected. These receptors all stem from a man aged 25 to 40 in good health.

This chain uses TRBV6-1 with TRBJ1-2, with a tentative D call TRBD1 (6 bases). V was shortened by 6 bases and J by 4 bases, with 21 bases between the two germline ends. The germline V gene encodes CDR1 MNHNS and CDR2 SASEGT. CDR3 length equals 16 residues. The CDR3 reads CASREQRTAGPYGYTF. CDR3 in DNA: TGTGCCAGCAGAGAACAGAGGACAGCCGGGCCCTATGGCTACACCTTC.

CDR3 sequence reads: CASSTSRAGAPREQYF. CDR3 nucleotides: TGTGCCAGCAGCACGAGCAGGGCGGGAGCCCCTCGCGAGCAGTACTTC. The J gene is TRBJ2-7, the V gene TRBV7-6, with 7 positions matching TRBD2. There are 16 residues in the CDR3. The trim removed 5 bases at V and 6 bases at J, leaving 16 bases unmatched. The germline V gene has CDR1 SGHVS and CDR2 FNYEAQ.

The CDR3 nucleotides read TGTGCCAGCAGCCTGTCCGGGACAGGGGCTTTGAATACGCAGTATTTT. Its translation is CASSLSGTGALNTQYF. V gene TRBV9 combines with J gene TRBJ2-3, with 10 bases identical to TRBD1. The V segment lost 4 bases and the J segment 7 bases; nucleotides outside the gene matches: 12. Germline CDR1 reads SGDLS; CDR2 reads YYNGEE. This CDR3 spans 16 amino acids.

This chain uses TRBV7-8 with TRBJ2-3; D not resolved. The germline gives CDR1 SGHVS, CDR2 FQNEAQ. Trimming took 2 bases from V and 0 from J, leaving 9 bases between them. The CDR3 has 15 amino acids. The DNA of the CDR3 is TGTGCCAGCAGCTTACGGTGGTCTAGCACAGATACGCAGTATTTT. It yields the protein CASSLRWSSTDTQYF.

This rearrangement joins TRBV11-2 to TRBJ1-5; D not resolved. The CDR3 extends over 16 amino acids. Trimming pared 3 bases from V and 2 bases from J, leaving 14 bases between. The germline CDR1 and CDR2 sequences are SGHAT and FQNNGV. The CDR3 DNA reads TGTGCCAGCAGCTTTAAGGTGAGGTTTGGCAATCAGCCCCAGCATTTT. Protein product: CASSFKVRFGNQPQHF.

On this clone itself: An end of the junction does not agree with germline; a read error may underlie this. V is TRBV10-1 and J is TRBJ2-2; TRBD1 is a possible D gene (6 bases). CDR1 and CDR2 from the germline V gene are WNHNN and SYGVQD (reference sequence). The CDR3 has 14 amino acids. CDR3 region: CASGDRLGTGELFF. CDR3 DNA sequence: TGCGCCAGCGGTGACAGGTTAGGGACCGGGGAGCTGTTTTTT.

The chain combines TRBV28 with TRBJ2-7; 8 bases match TRBD1. Germline CDR1 is MDHEN and CDR2 is SYDVKM. V was pared by 4 bases and J by 2 bases, with 10 bases of the junction left unmatched. The CDR3 covers 16 residues. CDR3 in DNA: TGTGCCAGCAGTTGGTCCCCGGGACAGGCTCCCTACGAGCAGTACTTC. It specifies CASSWSPGQAPYEQYF.

The V call is TRBV7-3, the J call TRBJ2-3; the match to TRBD1 covers 11 bases. This CDR3 comprises 18 residues. CDR1 is SGHTA and CDR2 is FQGTGA in the germline V gene. With 7 bases clipped from V and 4 bases from J, the junction kept 16 bases outside the gene matches. This CDR3 reads CASTAPHRDRGRADTQYF. CDR3 nucleotides: TGTGCCAGCACCGCACCCCATCGGGACAGGGGGAGGGCAGATACGCAGTATTTT.

This rearrangement joins TRBV7-2 to TRBJ1-5, with 8 bases matching TRBD1. The junction had 6 bases not matched to a gene; V was cut back by 5 bases and J by 3 bases. The CDR3 runs to 15 residues. Germline CDR1 and CDR2: SGHTA and FQGNSA. In DNA, the CDR3 is TGTGCCAGCAGCGAAGGACAGGGCTTCAATCAGCCCCAGCATTTT. This encodes CASSEGQGFNQPQHF. The full variable domain, rest sourced from reference TRBV7-2 and TRBJ1-5, is GAGVSQSPSNKVTEKGKDVELRCDPISGHTALYWYRQSLGQGLEFLIYFQGNSAPDKSGLPSDRFSAERTGGSVSTLTIQRTQQEDSAVYLCASSEGQGFNQPQHFGDGTRLSIL.

V and J are TRBV6-5 and TRBJ2-7; TRBD1 matches at 12 bases. The CDR3 is 14 amino acids. Losses at the gene ends were 2 bases for V and 8 bases for J; bases not matched to a gene: 4. Germline V gene sequence: CDR1 MNHEY, CDR2 SVGAGI. The CDR3 loop is CASSYRDRGPKQYF. The CDR3 DNA is TGTGCCAGCAGTTACAGGGACAGGGGGCCCAAGCAGTACTTC.

The chain carries TRBV27 and TRBJ2-1; D unclear. The V gene's germline CDR1 is MNHEY and CDR2 SMNVEV (reference sequence). The CDR3 runs 14 residues. V was trimmed by 2 bases and J by 10 bases, leaving 15 bases between them. CDR3 protein: CASSLGLTVGEQFF. The CDR3 DNA is TGTGCCAGCAGTTTAGGGTTGACCGTTGGAGAGCAGTTCTTC.

V usage is TRBV4-1 and J usage is TRBJ1-2; D uncertain. With 0 bases removed from V and 4 bases from J, the gap between germline ends came to 6 bases. The CDR3 totals 13 residues. Germline lookup yields CDR1 MGHRA and CDR2 YSYEKL. The CDR3 coding sequence is TGCGCCAGCAGCCAAGAACAGATCTATGGCTACACCTTC. As protein: CASSQEQIYGYTF.

This chain joins TRBV7-2 and TRBJ2-7, with 10 bases lining up with TRBD2. The junction had 9 bases not matched to a gene; V was cut back by 3 bases and J by 4 bases. The CDR3 sequence is 16 residues long. Per germline, CDR1 SGHTA and CDR2 FQGNSA. The CDR3: CASSLFVAGGRYEQYF. The CDR3 DNA sequence: TGTGCCAGCAGCTTGTTCGTAGCGGGAGGCAGGTACGAGCAGTACTTC.